This TCR beta chain was identified in a study of T cells in Graves' hyperthyroidism and ophthalmopathy (dated 2019 in TCRdb). Notes on the research overall: Peripheral blood samples were taken at initial diagnosis, before any treatment was given. For training and testing, the 100 or so patients in the discovery cohort were randomly divided in a 7:3 ratio. The paper describes TCR Vbeta CDR3 sequencing of 120 to 150 peripheral blood samples, made up of 43 ophthalmopathy patients, around 78 hyperthyroidism patients and 17 progressor patients. Whether ophthalmopathy could be predicted prospectively was tested in an independent validation cohort made up of approximately 19 hyperthyroidism patients plus 17 patients who later progressed to ophthalmopathy. Thyroid tissue and blood T-cell repertoires from about six Graves' hyperthyroidism patients were also compared in the study. Following sampling, methimazole starting at 30 mg daily was given to hyperthyroidism patients, and high-dose intravenous methylprednisolone was given to ophthalmopathy patients. TCR V-J signatures able to tell the groups apart were searched for in a discovery cohort of 95 to 100 patients, of whom more than 40 had Graves' ophthalmopathy and under 65 had stable Graves' hyperthyroidism. Results the study describes overall, beyond this receptor: Most expanded thyroid clonotypes (frequency above 0.001) were also found in blood, which suggests that blood repertoires may mirror thyroid immune responses. Sample size was not statistically predetermined, and blinding of investigators to group allocation was not performed. In validation, the model predicted progression to ophthalmopathy a median of 6.5 months before onset, with about 67% sensitivity and nearly 75% specificity. A model built on a 13 V-J signature distinguished ophthalmopathy from stable hyperthyroidism, reaching 87.88% sensitivity and around 81% specificity in cross-validation and 80%/75% in testing.

The CDR3, from cysteine to phenylalanine, totals 15 residues. Left in the record is the CDR3 DNA by itself, 45 bases read in frame from the first base. CDR1 and CDR2, per the germline V gene (reference sequence), are DFQATT and SNEGSKA. The germline ends are 19 bases apart after V is trimmed by 6 bases and J by 4 bases. A patient counted as having stable Graves' hyperthyroidism if no progression to ophthalmopathy occurred over 18 months of follow-up. Hyperthyroidism patients were newly diagnosed, with disease duration under 2 months, and aged 18 to 65 years. Any patient with an uncontrolled infection, another autoimmune disease, pregnancy or lactation was excluded. Diagnoses relied on clinical symptoms, serum thyroxine and TRAb, thyroid ultrasound and orbital computed tomography. Ficoll-Paque density gradient centrifugation was used to isolate PBMCs from under 11 ml of fresh peripheral blood. Trizol reagent was used to extract total RNA, and RNA quality was then checked on an Agilent 2100 Bioanalyzer.

This clonotype was observed at least ten times. Its antigen is currently not known. The sample holds no much larger clone one base away, and base qualities are not on file. The TCR beta CDR3 regions were amplified from the RNA transcripts. The first round of RT-PCR for the TCR CDR3 was performed with the HTBI primer set and the Qiagen OneStep RT-PCR kit. Libraries were constructed in a second round of multiplex PCR, after which size selection and purification were carried out. Sequencing of the libraries was done on an Illumina HiSeq2000 using paired-end 100 bp reads. In the authors' own workflow: Raw data were processed with SOAPnuke, discarding reads with adapters, uncalled bases, mean Phred below 15, or no exact constant-primer or identifier match. High-quality paired reads were merged using COPE v1.2.5, and each unique nucleotide sequence was defined as a clonotype. MiTCR v1.1 was used to align the clonotypes against IMGT TRBV, TRBD and TRBJ reference segments. Analysis was restricted to V-J combinations with a frequency above 0.0001, which covered about 99% of repertoires. A TCS score was defined as the ratio between F50 (clonal expansion) and ExV (chaos), using BLOSUM62-based TCRdist between CDR3 peptides within each V-J. Welch's t-statistics and random forest reduced several hundred V-J features to 10 to 15, which were used in a naive Bayes classifier (R e1071). TCRdb redid the processing of the public reads, applying fastp at Q25 and MiXCR, and retained in-frame beta chains. A single entry per CDR3 protein holds the most common genes and DNA from its merged rows. The V and J calls follow TCRdb's processing rather than the paper's. This sample lists about 420,000 distinct CDR3 sequences; 15% to 19% were detected once. The biggest ten clones account for less than 15% of the sample.

Sequenced input: blood. The sequence came from a woman in her late teens or twenties with Graves' hyperthyroidism. The chain is made from TRBV20-1 and TRBJ1-5; the D gene is unclear. Read as DNA, the sequence is TGCAGTGCGGGGAGCCAAGGAATTCGAAATCAGCCCCAGCATTTT. Its protein reads: CSAGSQGIRNQPQHF.